This paragraph covers one T cell receptor beta chain sequence. Its antigen is still unknown. A junction boundary mismatches the germline segment, possibly from a read error. The primer mix had 60 Vbeta and 13 Jbeta primers. Clones were read by immunoSEQ multiplex PCR, and TCRdb kept only the in-frame ones, dropping some. This sample has around 150,000 clones, with around four fifths found just once. The CDR3 extends over 15 amino acids. The germline V gene encodes CDR1 SSHAT and CDR2 FNYEAQ (reference sequence). This record comes from a study of cytomegalovirus exposure and HLA in healthy donors. General observations from the study: One variant, a missense change in DCLRE1C, was linked in a later analysis to TCR beta V- and J-gene trimming. Relative to the approximately 630-donor mean, N-insertions were reportedly fewer in an Asian-associated ancestry cluster in a later analysis. The CMV antigen specificity of a few CMV-associated chains was confirmed through in vitro analysis. Associated with HLA alleles at 0.05 false discovery rate in a later analysis were some 18,000 TCR beta sequences.

The sequence came from a male donor in good health and CMV-seronegative. Source material: PBMCs. V is TRBV7-7 and J is TRBJ2-2; TRBD2 aligns across 12 bases. CDR3: CASSPGTSGTGELFF. CDR3 coding DNA: TGTGCTAGCAGCCCCGGGACTAGCGGGACCGGGGAGCTGTTTTTT.